This section outlines one T cell receptor beta chain sequence together with its context. Its antigen is as yet unknown. The entry originates in a study of identical twins. Study results and caveats: Cord blood beta clonotypes present at high abundance carried fewer insertions; no such pattern appeared in memory repertoires. Out-of-frame alpha sequences shared by twins showed excess low generation probability.

V was pared by 5 bases and J by 5 bases, with 11 bases of the junction left unmatched. The CDR3 consists of 15 residues. A template switching step contributed a universal primer site, while unique molecular identifiers were present in the cDNA. TCRdb re-derived calls from the 5' RACE reads in MiXCR, one entry per CDR3 protein. The table includes hundreds of thousands of distinct CDR3 sequences, about 8.1% detected once. The data were also submitted as part of a second study, on yellow fever vaccine responses in identical twins.

The clonotype was recovered from a woman aged 18-30 years in good health. The chain is built from TRBV12-3 or TRBV12-4 and TRBJ2-7, with 8 bases fitting TRBD1. Sequences were obtained from memory (CD45RO+) T cells sorted from blood. The CDR3, as DNA: TGTGCCAGCAGTCGAATCGGGACAGGAACGAACGAGCAGTACTTC. This sequence encodes CASSRIGTGTNEQYF.